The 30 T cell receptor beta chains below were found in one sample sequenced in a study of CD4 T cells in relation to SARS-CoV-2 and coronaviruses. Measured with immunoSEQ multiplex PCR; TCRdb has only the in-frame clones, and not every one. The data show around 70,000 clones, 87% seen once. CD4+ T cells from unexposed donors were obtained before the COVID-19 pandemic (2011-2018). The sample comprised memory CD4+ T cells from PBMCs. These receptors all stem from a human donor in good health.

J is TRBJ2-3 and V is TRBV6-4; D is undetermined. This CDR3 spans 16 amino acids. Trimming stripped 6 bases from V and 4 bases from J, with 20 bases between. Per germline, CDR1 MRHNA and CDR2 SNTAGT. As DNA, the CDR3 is TGTGCCAGCAGCCCCTCAGCAGCGTCCCGGGCAGATACGCAGTATTTT. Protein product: CASSPSAASRADTQYF.

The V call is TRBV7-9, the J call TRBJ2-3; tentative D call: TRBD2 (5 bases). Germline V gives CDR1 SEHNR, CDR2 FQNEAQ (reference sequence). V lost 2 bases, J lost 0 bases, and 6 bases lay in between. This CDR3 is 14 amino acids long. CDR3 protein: CASSLWESTDTQYF. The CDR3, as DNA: TGTGCCAGCAGCTTATGGGAGAGCACAGATACGCAGTATTTT.

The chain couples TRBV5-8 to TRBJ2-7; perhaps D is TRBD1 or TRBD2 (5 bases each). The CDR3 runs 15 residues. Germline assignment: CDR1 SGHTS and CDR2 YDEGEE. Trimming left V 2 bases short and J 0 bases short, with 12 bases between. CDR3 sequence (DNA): TGTGCCAGCAGCTTCCGGGGCCACAGCTCCTACGAGCAGTACTTC. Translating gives CASSFRGHSSYEQYF. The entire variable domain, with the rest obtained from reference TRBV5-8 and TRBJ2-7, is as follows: EAGVTQSPTHLIKTRGQQATLRCSPISGHTSVYWYQQALGLGLQFLLWYDEGEERNRGNFPPRFSGRQFPNYSSELNVNALELEDSALYLCASSFRGHSSYEQYFGPGTRLTVT.

The CDR3 sequence is CASSSPGSVPTEAFF. The CDR3 bases are TGTGCCAGCAGCTCTCCGGGTTCGGTCCCCACTGAAGCTTTCTTT. The rearrangement links TRBV28 to TRBJ1-1, with D unresolved. Germline V gene data show CDR1 as MDHEN and CDR2 as SYDVKM. This CDR3 has 15 residues. V was trimmed by 6 bases and J by 4 bases, leaving 18 bases between them.

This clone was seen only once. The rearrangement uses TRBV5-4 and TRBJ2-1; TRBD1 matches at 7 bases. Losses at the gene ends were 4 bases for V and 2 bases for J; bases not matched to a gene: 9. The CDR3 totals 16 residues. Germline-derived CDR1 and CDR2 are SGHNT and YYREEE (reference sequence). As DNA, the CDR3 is TGTGCCAGCAGCCCTAGACAGGGATTTGCCTACAATGAGCAGTTCTTC. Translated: CASSPRQGFAYNEQFF. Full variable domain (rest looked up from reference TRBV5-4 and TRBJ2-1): ETGVTQSPTHLIKTRGQQVTLRCSSQSGHNTVSWYQQALGQGPQFIFQYYREEENGRGNFPPRFSGLQFPNYSSELNVNALELDDSALYLCASSPRQGFAYNEQFFGPGTRLTVL.

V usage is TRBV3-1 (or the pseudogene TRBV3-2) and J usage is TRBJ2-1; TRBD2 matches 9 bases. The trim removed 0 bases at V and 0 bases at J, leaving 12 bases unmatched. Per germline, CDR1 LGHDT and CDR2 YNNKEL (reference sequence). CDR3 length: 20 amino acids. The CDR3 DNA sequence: TGTGCCAGCAGCCAAGAGGGAGGTAGCGGGAGACTCTTCTCCTACAATGAGCAGTTCTTC. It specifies CASSQEGGSGRLFSYNEQFF.

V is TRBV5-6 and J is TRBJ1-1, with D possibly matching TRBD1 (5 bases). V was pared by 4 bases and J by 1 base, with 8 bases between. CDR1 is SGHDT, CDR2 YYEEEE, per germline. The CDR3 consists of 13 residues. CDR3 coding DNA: TGTGCCAGCAGCCGTACAGGGAACACTGAAGCTTTCTTT. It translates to CASSRTGNTEAFF. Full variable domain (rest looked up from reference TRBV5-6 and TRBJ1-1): DAGVTQSPTHLIKTRGQQVTLRCSPKSGHDTVSWYQQALGQGPQFIFQYYEEEERQRGNFPDRFSGHQFPNYSSELNVNALLLGDSALYLCASSRTGNTEAFFGQGTRLTVV.

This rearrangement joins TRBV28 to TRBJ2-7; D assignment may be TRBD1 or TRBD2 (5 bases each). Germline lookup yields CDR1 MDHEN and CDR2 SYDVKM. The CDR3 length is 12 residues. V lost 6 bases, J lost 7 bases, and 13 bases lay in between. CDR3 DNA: TGTGCCAGCAGGGGGGTAGTACGAGAGCAGTACTTC. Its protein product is CASRGVVREQYF.

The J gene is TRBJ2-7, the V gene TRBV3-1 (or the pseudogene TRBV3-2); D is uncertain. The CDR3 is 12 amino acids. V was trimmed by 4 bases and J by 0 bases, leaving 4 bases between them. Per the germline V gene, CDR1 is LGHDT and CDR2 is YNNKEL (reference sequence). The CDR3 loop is CASSPNSYEQYF. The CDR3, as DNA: TGTGCCAGCAGCCCCAACTCCTACGAGCAGTACTTC.

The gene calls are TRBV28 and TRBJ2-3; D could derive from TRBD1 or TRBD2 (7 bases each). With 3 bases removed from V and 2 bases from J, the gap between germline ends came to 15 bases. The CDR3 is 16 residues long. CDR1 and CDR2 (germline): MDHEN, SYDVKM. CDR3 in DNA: TGTGCCAGCAGTTTCTCAGGGGGGGGGAACACAGATACGCAGTATTTT. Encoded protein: CASSFSGGGNTDTQYF. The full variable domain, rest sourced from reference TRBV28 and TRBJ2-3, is DVKVTQSSRYLVKRTGEKVFLECVQDMDHENMFWYRQDPGLGLRLIYFSYDVKMKEKGDIPEGYSVSREKKERFSLILESASTNQTSMYLCASSFSGGGNTDTQYFGPGTRLTVL.

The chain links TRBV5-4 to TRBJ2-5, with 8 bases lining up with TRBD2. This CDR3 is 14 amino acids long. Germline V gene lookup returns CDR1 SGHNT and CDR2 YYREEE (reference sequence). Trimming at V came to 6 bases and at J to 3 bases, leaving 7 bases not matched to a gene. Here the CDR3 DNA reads TGTGCCAGCACCCCCGGGAGGGGCGAAGAGACCCAGTACTTC. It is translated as CASTPGRGEETQYF.

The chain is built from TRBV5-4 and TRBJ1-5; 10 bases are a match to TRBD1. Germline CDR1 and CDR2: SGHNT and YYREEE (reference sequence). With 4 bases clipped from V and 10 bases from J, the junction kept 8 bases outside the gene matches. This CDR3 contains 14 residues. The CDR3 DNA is TGTGCCAGCAGCGACGACAGGGGGCTCGGACCCCAGCATTTT. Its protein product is CASSDDRGLGPQHF.

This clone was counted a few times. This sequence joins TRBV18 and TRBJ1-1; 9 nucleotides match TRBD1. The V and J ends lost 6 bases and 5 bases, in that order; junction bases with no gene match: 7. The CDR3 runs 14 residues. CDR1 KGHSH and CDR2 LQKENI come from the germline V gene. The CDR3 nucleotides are TGTGCCAGCTCCCCAACAGGGGGCAGGACTGAAGCTTTCTTT. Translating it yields CASSPTGGRTEAFF.

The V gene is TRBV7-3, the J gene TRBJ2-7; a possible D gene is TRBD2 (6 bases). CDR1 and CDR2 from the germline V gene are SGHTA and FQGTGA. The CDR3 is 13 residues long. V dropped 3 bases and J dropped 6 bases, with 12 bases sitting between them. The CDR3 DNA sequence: TGTGCCAGCAGCTTGGAGGGATTGGGCGAGCAGTACTTC. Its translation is CASSLEGLGEQYF.

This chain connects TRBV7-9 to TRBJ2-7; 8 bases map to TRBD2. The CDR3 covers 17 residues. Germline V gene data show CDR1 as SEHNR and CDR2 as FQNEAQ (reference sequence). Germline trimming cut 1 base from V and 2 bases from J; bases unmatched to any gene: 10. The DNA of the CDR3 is TGTGCCAGCAGCTTAGGGGCTAGCGGGTTCCATCCCTACGAGCAGTACTTC. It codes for CASSLGASGFHPYEQYF.

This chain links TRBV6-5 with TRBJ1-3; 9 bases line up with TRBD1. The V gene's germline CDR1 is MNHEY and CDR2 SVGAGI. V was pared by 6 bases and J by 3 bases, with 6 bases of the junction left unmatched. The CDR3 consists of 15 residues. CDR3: CASSRGTGLGNTIYF. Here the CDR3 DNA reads TGTGCCAGCAGCCGTGGGACAGGGCTTGGAAACACCATATATTTT.

DNA for the CDR3: TGTGCCAGTAGTATAGTACCTAGCGGGGGGAACAATGAGCAGTTCTTC. Its translation is CASSIVPSGGNNEQFF. V gene TRBV19 combines with J gene TRBJ2-1; 11 bases agree with TRBD2. Germline CDR1 and CDR2: LNHDA and SQIVND (reference sequence). The CDR3 totals 16 residues. V was pared by 1 base and J by 5 bases, with 4 bases of the junction left unmatched.

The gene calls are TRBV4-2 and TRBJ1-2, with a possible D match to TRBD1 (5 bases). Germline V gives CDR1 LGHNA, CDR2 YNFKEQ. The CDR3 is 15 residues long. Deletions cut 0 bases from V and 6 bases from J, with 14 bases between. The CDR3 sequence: CASSQEGRGINGYTF. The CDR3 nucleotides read TGTGCCAGCAGCCAAGAGGGACGGGGGATTAATGGCTACACCTTC.

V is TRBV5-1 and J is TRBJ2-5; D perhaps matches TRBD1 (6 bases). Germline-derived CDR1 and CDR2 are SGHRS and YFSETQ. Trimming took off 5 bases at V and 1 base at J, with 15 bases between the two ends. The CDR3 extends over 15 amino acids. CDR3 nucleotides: TGCGCCAGCAGTATGGGGGCGCAGGCCCAAGAGACCCAGTACTTC. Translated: CASSMGAQAQETQYF.

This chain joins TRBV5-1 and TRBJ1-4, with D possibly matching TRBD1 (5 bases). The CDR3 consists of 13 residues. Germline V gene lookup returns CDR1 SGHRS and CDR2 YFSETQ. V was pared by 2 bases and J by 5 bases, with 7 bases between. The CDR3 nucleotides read TGCGCCAGCAGCTTAGACAGCAATGAAAAACTGTTTTTT. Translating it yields CASSLDSNEKLFF.

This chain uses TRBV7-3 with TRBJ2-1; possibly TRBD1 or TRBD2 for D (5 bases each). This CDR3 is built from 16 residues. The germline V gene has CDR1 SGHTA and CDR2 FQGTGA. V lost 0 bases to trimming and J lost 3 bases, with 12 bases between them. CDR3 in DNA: TGTGCCAGCAGCTTAACCGGTGGGGGATTCTACAATGAGCAGTTCTTC. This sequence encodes CASSLTGGGFYNEQFF.

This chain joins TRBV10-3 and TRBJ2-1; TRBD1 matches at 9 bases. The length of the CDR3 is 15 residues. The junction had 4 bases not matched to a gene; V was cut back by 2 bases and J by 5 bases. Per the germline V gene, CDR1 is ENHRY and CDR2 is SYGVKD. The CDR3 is CAISEPGQGNNEQFF. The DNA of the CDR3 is TGTGCCATCAGTGAGCCGGGACAGGGTAACAATGAGCAGTTCTTC.

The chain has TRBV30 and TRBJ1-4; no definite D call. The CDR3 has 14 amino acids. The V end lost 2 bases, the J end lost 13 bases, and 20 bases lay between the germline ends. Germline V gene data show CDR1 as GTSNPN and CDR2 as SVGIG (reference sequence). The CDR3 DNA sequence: TGTGCCTGGAGTTTCGGACCCCAATCCGGCTCACTGTTTTTT. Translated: CAWSFGPQSGSLFF.

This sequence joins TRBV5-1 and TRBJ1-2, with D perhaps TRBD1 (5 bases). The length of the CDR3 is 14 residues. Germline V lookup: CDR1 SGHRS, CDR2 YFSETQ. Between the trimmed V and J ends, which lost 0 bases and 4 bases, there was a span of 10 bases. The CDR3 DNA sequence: TGCGCCAGCAGCTTGGACCGGGGGACCTATGGCTACACCTTC. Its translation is CASSLDRGTYGYTF. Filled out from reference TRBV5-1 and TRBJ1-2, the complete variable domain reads KAGVTQTPRYLIKTRGQQVTLSCSPISGHRSVSWYQQTPGQGLQFLFEYFSETQRNKGNFPGRFSGRQFSNSRSEMNVSTLELGDSALYLCASSLDRGTYGYTFGSGTRLTVV.

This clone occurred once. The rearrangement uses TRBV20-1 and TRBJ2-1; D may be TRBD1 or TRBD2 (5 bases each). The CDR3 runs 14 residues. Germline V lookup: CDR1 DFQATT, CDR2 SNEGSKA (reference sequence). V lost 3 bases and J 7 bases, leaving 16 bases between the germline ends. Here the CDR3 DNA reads TGCAGTGCTAGTCCCGGGACCCTGGGAAATGAGCAGTTCTTC. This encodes CSASPGTLGNEQFF.

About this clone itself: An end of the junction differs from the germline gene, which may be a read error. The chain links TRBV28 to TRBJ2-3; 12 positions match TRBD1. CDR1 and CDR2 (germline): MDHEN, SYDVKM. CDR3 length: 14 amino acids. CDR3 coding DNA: TGTGCCAGCAGTCAGGGGGGACAGGGGGCGGAAAGGTCTTTT. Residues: CASSQGGQGAERSF.

The CDR3 DNA reads as TGCGCCAGCAGCCAAGTTGGGACAGCAAATTCACCCCTCCACTTT. Its protein product is CASSQVGTANSPLHF. This chain connects TRBV4-1 to TRBJ1-6, with 7 bases that match TRBD1. The germline CDR1 and CDR2 sequences are MGHRA and YSYEKL. The trim removed 1 base at V and 7 bases at J, leaving 4 bases unmatched. The CDR3 covers 15 residues.

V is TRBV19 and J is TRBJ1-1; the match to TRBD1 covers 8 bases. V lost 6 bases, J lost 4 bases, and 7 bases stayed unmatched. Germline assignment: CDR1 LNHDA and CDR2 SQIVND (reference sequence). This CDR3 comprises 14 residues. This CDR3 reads CASRLGQAATEAFF. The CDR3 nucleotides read TGTGCCAGTAGACTGGGACAGGCGGCCACTGAAGCTTTCTTT.

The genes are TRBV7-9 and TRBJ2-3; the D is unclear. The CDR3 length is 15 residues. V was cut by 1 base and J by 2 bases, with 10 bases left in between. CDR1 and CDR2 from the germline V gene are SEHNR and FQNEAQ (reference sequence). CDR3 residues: CASSLEGFPTDTQYF. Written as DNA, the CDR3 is TGTGCCAGCAGCTTAGAGGGATTCCCCACAGATACGCAGTATTTT.

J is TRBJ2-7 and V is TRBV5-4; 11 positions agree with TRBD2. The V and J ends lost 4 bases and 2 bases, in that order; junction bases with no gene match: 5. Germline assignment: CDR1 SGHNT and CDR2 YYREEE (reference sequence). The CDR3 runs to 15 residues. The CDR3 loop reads CASSPTSGTTYEQYF. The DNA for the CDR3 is TGTGCCAGCAGCCCGACTAGCGGGACTACCTACGAGCAGTACTTC.